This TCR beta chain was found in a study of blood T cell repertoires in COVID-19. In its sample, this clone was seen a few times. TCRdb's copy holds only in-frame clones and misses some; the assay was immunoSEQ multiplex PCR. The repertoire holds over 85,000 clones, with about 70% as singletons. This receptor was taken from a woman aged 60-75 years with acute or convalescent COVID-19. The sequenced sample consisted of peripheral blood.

The CDR3 nucleotides read TGTGCCAGCAGCTTAAAAACCCCCGGGACAGGGGGATATGGCTACACCTTC. Its translation is CASSLKTPGTGGYGYTF. The chain links TRBV7-2 to TRBJ1-2, with TRBD1 matching over 11 bases. The V segment lost 2 bases and the J segment 5 bases; nucleotides outside the gene matches: 10. The CDR3 is 17 residues long. The germline V gene has CDR1 SGHTA and CDR2 FQGNSA. Together with reference TRBV7-2 and TRBJ1-2, the CDR3 gives the full variable domain: GAGVSQSPSNKVTEKGKDVELRCDPISGHTALYWYRQSLGQGLEFLIYFQGNSAPDKSGLPSDRFSAERTGGSVSTLTIQRTQQEDSAVYLCASSLKTPGTGGYGYTFGSGTRLTVV.